This T cell receptor (beta chain) originates from a study of long-term antiretroviral therapy in people with HIV. General observations from the study: Compared with controls, HIV repertoires showed narrower CDR3 length ranges.

The run of the v3.0 immunoSEQ assay was at survey level. Some clones are missing from TCRdb's copy, which holds only in-frame ones; the method was immunoSEQ multiplex PCR. The table records around 7,800 clones, about 74% of them present only once. As concerns this clone: Antigen specificity is unknown.

Trimming cost V 9 bases and J 5 bases; bases outside gene matches: 1. Germline CDR1 and CDR2: SGHVS and FQNEAQ. The CDR3 is 12 residues long. The origin of this receptor is a man aged 35-49 years with HIV. The sample in question was unsorted PBMCs, obtained approximately 0.9 years before starting antiretroviral therapy. This chain connects TRBV7-8 to TRBJ1-6; 7 bases match TRBD1. CDR3 amino acids: CASGTDNSPLHF. The CDR3 DNA follows: TGTGCCAGTGGGACAGATAATTCACCCCTCCACTTT.